Listed here are 23 T cell receptor beta chains from one sample, sequenced in a study of blood T cell repertoires in COVID-19. Clones were sequenced by immunoSEQ multiplex PCR, and TCRdb holds only the in-frame ones, with some missing. The sample carries nearly 30,000 clones, about 80% recorded once. The sequencing sample was made of peripheral blood. Receptors originate from a woman in her 70s with acute or convalescent COVID-19.

V usage is TRBV2 and J usage is TRBJ1-2; D call uncertain. Germline V gives CDR1 SNHLY, CDR2 FYNNEI. The CDR3 runs 12 residues. V gave up 10 bases and J gave up 7 bases, with 16 bases separating them. As DNA, the CDR3 is TGTGCCACTTCCGGCAAGGGAGCTGGCTACACCTTC. Its protein is CATSGKGAGYTF.

This clone was seen a few times. The chain carries TRBV29-1 and TRBJ1-5; D is possibly TRBD1 (5 bases). Per germline, CDR1 SQVTM and CDR2 ANQGSEA. This CDR3 is 13 amino acids long. Trimming stripped 7 bases from V and 1 base from J, with 11 bases between. CDR3 coding DNA: TGCAGCGCTGGGGGGGGGAGCAATCAGCCCCAGCATTTT. Protein product: CSAGGGSNQPQHF.

The V call is TRBV27, the J call TRBJ2-1; 7 bases match TRBD2. The length of the CDR3 is 18 residues. With 6 bases clipped from V and 11 bases from J, the junction kept 25 bases outside the gene matches. CDR1 and CDR2 (germline): MNHEY, SMNVEV (reference sequence). This CDR3 reads CASRIDWAGEGAGGQQFF. The CDR3 DNA reads TGTGCCAGCAGGATAGACTGGGCGGGGGAAGGAGCCGGAGGGCAGCAGTTCTTC.

This clone was detected once. The rearrangement joins TRBV30 to TRBJ2-2; TRBD1 matches 11 bases. J gave up 5 bases and V 2 bases, and 7 bases lay outside the gene matches. Germline lookup yields CDR1 GTSNPN and CDR2 SVGIG (reference sequence). CDR3 length: 16 amino acids. CDR3 sequence reads: CAWSSPGTGGTGELFF. The DNA for the CDR3 is TGTGCCTGGAGTTCACCCGGGACAGGGGGGACCGGGGAGCTGTTTTTT.

This chain joins TRBV2 and TRBJ1-2; D is possibly TRBD1 (6 bases). The CDR3 loop spans 10 amino acids. The germline V and J ends were trimmed by 8 bases and 8 bases, with 9 bases remaining between them. Germline V gene lookup returns CDR1 SNHLY and CDR2 FYNNEI. This CDR3 reads CASGQRGYTF. The CDR3 DNA follows: TGTGCCAGCGGACAGAGGGGCTACACCTTC.

This clone was counted only a few times. J is TRBJ1-6 and V is TRBV3-1 (or the pseudogene TRBV3-2); D gene unclear. The length of the CDR3 is 15 residues. Germline V gene data show CDR1 as LGHDT and CDR2 as YNNKEL (reference sequence). V was shortened by 1 base and J by 10 bases, with 14 bases between the two germline ends. This CDR3 reads CASSQGEGLGSPLHF. The DNA of the CDR3 is TGTGCCAGCAGCCAAGGGGAGGGATTGGGATCACCCCTCCACTTT.

This rearrangement joins TRBV7-9 to TRBJ2-7, with D possibly being TRBD1 (6 bases). This CDR3 contains 18 residues. In germline, CDR1 is SEHNR, CDR2 FQNEAQ (reference sequence). The V end was cut by 1 base, the J end by 4 bases, with 23 bases between. CDR3 nucleotide sequence: TGTGCCAGCAGCTTAGAGGTTGGGTTCGACAGGCCCGATTACGAGCAGTACTTC. Translation: CASSLEVGFDRPDYEQYF.

V usage is TRBV5-1 and J usage is TRBJ2-6; D gene uncertain. Germline assignment: CDR1 SGHRS and CDR2 YFSETQ. The CDR3 is 18 residues long. Trimming removed 0 bases from V and 2 bases from J, with 15 bases in between. The CDR3 protein is CASSLGPLTEPGANVLTF. The CDR3 region has the DNA TGCGCCAGCAGCTTGGGACCCCTCACGGAGCCTGGGGCCAACGTCCTGACTTTC.

This clone was counted between two and nine times. The chain couples TRBV6-7 to TRBJ1-5, with D possibly TRBD1 on 5 matching bases. TRBV6-7 is an open reading frame whose function is uncertain. CDR3 length: 22 residues. V shed 0 bases and J shed 0 bases, with 27 bases lying between them. CDR3 DNA: TGTGCCAGCAGTTACTCCCCCACCGGCCGGCAGGGTGCGACTTATAGCAATCAGCCCCAGCATTTT. This sequence encodes CASSYSPTGRQGATYSNQPQHF.

The chain recombines TRBV19 with TRBJ2-5; TRBD2 is a possible D gene (5 bases). The CDR3 spans 14 residues. Trimming left V 3 bases short and J 3 bases short, with 11 bases between. Germline lookup yields CDR1 LNHDA and CDR2 SQIVND (reference sequence). CDR3 in DNA: TGTGCCAGTAGTATCAACCCCGGGGAAGAGACCCAGTACTTC. Its protein product is CASSINPGEETQYF.

This sequence joins TRBV20-1 and TRBJ2-7; tentative D call: TRBD2 (5 bases). V lost 3 bases, J lost 7 bases, and 13 bases lay in between. The CDR3 is 12 residues long. Germline CDR1 DFQATT, CDR2 SNEGSKA (reference sequence). This chain's CDR3 is CSASAGVREQYF. The CDR3 DNA reads as TGCAGTGCTAGTGCCGGGGTCCGAGAGCAGTACTTC.

The chain links TRBV5-4 to TRBJ2-7; TRBD1 matches 10 bases. The junction had 16 bases not matched to a gene; V was cut back by 4 bases and J by 3 bases. The CDR3 length is 18 residues. Germline CDR1 and CDR2: SGHNT and YYREEE (reference sequence). CDR3 sequence (DNA): TGTGCCAGCAGCCACACCCTTATGACAGGGGGCGCTATCTACGAGCAGTACTTC. Translating gives CASSHTLMTGGAIYEQYF.

The V and J genes are TRBV2 and TRBJ1-1; TRBD1 might be the D (5 bases). Germline-derived CDR1 and CDR2 are SNHLY and FYNNEI. The length of the CDR3 is 13 residues. The V gene lost 6 bases and the J gene lost 1 base, with 9 bases spanning the gap. CDR3 sequence: CASRGDSNTEAFF. CDR3 bases: TGTGCCAGCAGGGGGGACTCGAACACTGAAGCTTTCTTT.

The gene calls are TRBV28 and TRBJ1-2, with TRBD1 as a possible D gene (6 bases). This CDR3 region has 16 residues. Germline-derived CDR1 and CDR2 are MDHEN and SYDVKM. V gave up 6 bases and J gave up 2 bases, with 19 bases separating them. Here the CDR3 reads CASRSRPTTGNYGYTF. The CDR3 DNA is TGTGCCAGCAGGTCAAGGCCCACGACAGGAAACTATGGCTACACCTTC.

The chain uses TRBV5-1 and TRBJ1-1; D uncertain. The germline V and J ends were trimmed by 4 bases and 4 bases, with 17 bases remaining between them. Germline CDR1 reads SGHRS; CDR2 reads YFSETQ. The CDR3 is made up of 15 amino acids. The CDR3 DNA is TGCGCCAGCAGCCTAATGGCGGCTAGAGGCACTGAAGCTTTCTTT. It yields the protein CASSLMAARGTEAFF.

This chain links TRBV5-1 with TRBJ2-7; possibly TRBD2 for D (5 bases). The germline gives CDR1 SGHRS, CDR2 YFSETQ. Trimming took 5 bases from V and 5 from J, leaving 8 bases between them. CDR3 size: 11 residues. The CDR3 bases are TGCGCCAGCAGGGGGAGCGACGAGCAGTACTTC. This gives the protein CASRGSDEQYF. The entire variable domain, with the rest obtained from reference TRBV5-1 and TRBJ2-7, is as follows: KAGVTQTPRYLIKTRGQQVTLSCSPISGHRSVSWYQQTPGQGLQFLFEYFSETQRNKGNFPGRFSGRQFSNSRSEMNVSTLELGDSALYLCASRGSDEQYFGPGTRLTVT.

The genes are TRBV20-1 and TRBJ2-2; D remains unclear. Germline assignment: CDR1 DFQATT and CDR2 SNEGSKA (reference sequence). The CDR3 runs to 15 residues. V lost 3 bases and J lost 0, with 11 bases in between. CDR3 protein: CSASESRANTGELFF. The CDR3, as DNA: TGCAGTGCTAGTGAAAGCCGGGCGAACACCGGGGAGCTGTTTTTT.

The chain uses TRBV9 and TRBJ2-3; a possible D gene is TRBD2 (5 bases). CDR1 is SGDLS and CDR2 is YYNGEE in the germline V gene. V lost 4 bases, J lost 5 bases, and 20 bases lay in between. The CDR3 is made up of 16 amino acids. The CDR3 here is CASSSVAGPPEDTQYF. CDR3 nucleotide sequence: TGTGCCAGCAGCTCCGTTGCGGGCCCGCCAGAAGATACGCAGTATTTT.

In its sample, this clone was seen a few times. The chain has TRBV5-6 and TRBJ2-7, with 11 bases aligning to TRBD1. Germline assignment: CDR1 SGHDT and CDR2 YYEEEE. This CDR3 comprises 14 residues. V lost 3 bases, J lost 4 bases, and 3 bases stayed unmatched. This CDR3 is CASSWDRGTYEQYF. The CDR3 nucleotides are TGTGCCAGCAGCTGGGACAGGGGGACATACGAGCAGTACTTC. Using reference TRBV5-6 and TRBJ2-7 for the parts outside the CDR3, the full variable domain is DAGVTQSPTHLIKTRGQQVTLRCSPKSGHDTVSWYQQALGQGPQFIFQYYEEEERQRGNFPDRFSGHQFPNYSSELNVNALLLGDSALYLCASSWDRGTYEQYFGPGTRLTVT.

The rearrangement joins TRBV5-1 to TRBJ1-4; D unresolved. CDR1 is SGHRS, CDR2 YFSETQ, per germline. This CDR3 has 15 amino acids. V was cut by 0 bases and J by 2 bases, with 8 bases left in between. The CDR3 DNA reads as TGCGCCAGCAGCTTGGCGGCGGGGACTAATGAAAAACTGTTTTTT. The encoded protein is CASSLAAGTNEKLFF.

The chain has TRBV19 and TRBJ2-1, with TRBD2 identical over 7 bases. Germline CDR1 is LNHDA and CDR2 is SQIVND (reference sequence). Trimming cost V 3 bases and J 7 bases; bases outside gene matches: 18. The CDR3 spans 18 residues. CDR3 in DNA: TGTGCCAGTAGTATTAAGGTGTTCGGGGAGGGCCCCATTAATGAGCAGTTCTTC. It translates to CASSIKVFGEGPINEQFF.

The chain combines TRBV28 with TRBJ2-1, with 7 bases lining up with TRBD2. The CDR3 runs to 14 residues. CDR1 and CDR2 (germline): MDHEN, SYDVKM. V shed 6 bases and J 10 bases; nucleotides not matched to a gene: 12. The DNA for the CDR3 is TGTGCCAGCAGCCCCTCGGGGGGTCTAGAGGAGCAGTTCTTC. The encoded protein is CASSPSGGLEEQFF.

The rearrangement joins TRBV9 to TRBJ2-3, with 9 bases fitting TRBD2. The trim removed 2 bases at V and 5 bases at J, leaving 9 bases unmatched. The CDR3 loop spans 16 amino acids. Germline V gene sequence: CDR1 SGDLS, CDR2 YYNGEE. The CDR3 DNA reads as TGTGCCAGCAGCGTGAATTTAGCGGGAGCTGTAGATACGCAGTATTTT. As protein: CASSVNLAGAVDTQYF.